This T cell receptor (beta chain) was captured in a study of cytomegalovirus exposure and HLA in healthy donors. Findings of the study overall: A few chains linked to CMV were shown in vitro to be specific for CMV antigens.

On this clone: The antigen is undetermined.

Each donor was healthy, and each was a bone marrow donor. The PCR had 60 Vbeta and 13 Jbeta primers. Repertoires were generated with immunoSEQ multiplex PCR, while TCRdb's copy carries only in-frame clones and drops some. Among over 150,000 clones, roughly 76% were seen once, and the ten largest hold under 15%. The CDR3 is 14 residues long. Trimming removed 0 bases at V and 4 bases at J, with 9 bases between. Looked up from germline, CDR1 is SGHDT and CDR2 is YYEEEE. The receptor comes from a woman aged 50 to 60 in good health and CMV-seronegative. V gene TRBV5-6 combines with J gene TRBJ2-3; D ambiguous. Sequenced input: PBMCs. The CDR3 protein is CASSLVEAPDTQYF. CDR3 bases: TGTGCCAGCAGCTTGGTTGAAGCCCCAGATACGCAGTATTTT.